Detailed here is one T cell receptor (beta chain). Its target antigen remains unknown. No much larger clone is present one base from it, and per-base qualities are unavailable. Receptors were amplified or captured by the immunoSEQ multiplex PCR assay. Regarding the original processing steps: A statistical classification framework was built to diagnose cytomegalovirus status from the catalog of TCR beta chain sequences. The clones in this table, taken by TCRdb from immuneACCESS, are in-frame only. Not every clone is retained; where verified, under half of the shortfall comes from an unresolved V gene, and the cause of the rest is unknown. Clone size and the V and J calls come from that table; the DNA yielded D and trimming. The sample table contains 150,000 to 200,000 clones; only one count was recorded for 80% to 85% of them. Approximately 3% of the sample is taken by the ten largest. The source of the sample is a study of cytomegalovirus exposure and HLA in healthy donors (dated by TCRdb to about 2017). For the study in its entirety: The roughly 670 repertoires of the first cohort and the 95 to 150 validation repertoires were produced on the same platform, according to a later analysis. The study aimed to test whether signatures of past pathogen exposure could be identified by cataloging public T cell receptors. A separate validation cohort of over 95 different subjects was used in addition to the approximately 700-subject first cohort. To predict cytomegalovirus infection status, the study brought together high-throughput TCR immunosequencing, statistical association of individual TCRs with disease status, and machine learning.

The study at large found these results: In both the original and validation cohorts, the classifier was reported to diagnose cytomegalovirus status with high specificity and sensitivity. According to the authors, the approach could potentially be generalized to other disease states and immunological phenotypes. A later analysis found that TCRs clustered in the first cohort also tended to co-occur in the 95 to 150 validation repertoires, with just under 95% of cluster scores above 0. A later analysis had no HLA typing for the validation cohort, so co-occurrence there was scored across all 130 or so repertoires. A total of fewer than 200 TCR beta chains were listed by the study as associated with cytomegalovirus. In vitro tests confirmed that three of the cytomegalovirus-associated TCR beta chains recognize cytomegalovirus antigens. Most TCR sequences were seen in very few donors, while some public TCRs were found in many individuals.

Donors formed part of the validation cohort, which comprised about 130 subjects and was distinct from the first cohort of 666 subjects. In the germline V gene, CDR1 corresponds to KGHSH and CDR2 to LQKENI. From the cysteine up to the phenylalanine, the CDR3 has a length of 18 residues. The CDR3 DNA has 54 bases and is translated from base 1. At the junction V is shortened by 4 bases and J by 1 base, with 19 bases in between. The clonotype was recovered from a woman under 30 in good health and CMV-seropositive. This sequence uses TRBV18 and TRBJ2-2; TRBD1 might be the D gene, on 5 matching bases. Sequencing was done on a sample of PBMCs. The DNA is TGTGCCAGCTCACTAGGGGCCGTACATCCTATGAACACCGGGGAGCTGTTTTTT. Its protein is CASSLGAVHPMNTGELFF.